A single T cell receptor beta chain is shown here with its context. The sample belongs to a study of shared clonotypes between healthy human individuals. Assay used: immunoSEQ multiplex PCR; TCRdb lists only in-frame clones, some missing. The sample yields millions of clones, around 95% seen once. The CDR3 spans 14 residues. Trimming took 1 base from V and 2 from J, leaving 10 bases between them. CDR1 and CDR2 (germline): GTSNPN, SVGIG (reference sequence). Specimen: naive CD4+ T cells sorted from blood. Subset of the sample: CD45RA+ positively selected. This TCR was sampled from a man aged 18 to 29 in good health. The chain joins TRBV30 to TRBJ2-3; D is perhaps TRBD1 or TRBD2 (5 bases each). This CDR3 reads CAWSGDRDTDTQYF. CDR3 DNA: TGTGCCTGGAGTGGGGACCGTGACACAGATACGCAGTATTTT. The entire variable domain, with the rest obtained from reference TRBV30 and TRBJ2-3, is as follows: SQTIHQWPATLVQPVGSPLSLECTVEGTSNPNLYWYRQAAGRGLQLLFYSVGIGQISSEVPQNLSASRPQDRQFILSSKKLLLSDSGFYLCAWSGDRDTDTQYFGPGTRLTVL.